This T cell receptor beta chain was sequenced for a study of monozygotic twins with inflammatory bowel disease. As for this clonotype: The antigen is not known.

Study observations and caveats: Varied immunosuppressive treatments among patients may have increased repertoire variability. Findings did not support one strong IBD-associated signal or clonotype.

The authors ran two nested PCRs of about 16 and 10 cycles on TCRalpha and TCRbeta cDNA. TCRdb reprocessed the 5' RACE reads, keeping one entry per CDR3 protein, no DNA. The sample has under 200,000 distinct CDR3 sequences. The CDR3 contains 16 residues. The TCR was taken from a human donor with ulcerative colitis or Crohn's disease, or a healthy co-twin of an affected twin (not recorded which). The V call is TRBV12-3 or TRBV12-4, the J call TRBJ2-5; TCRdb returns TRBD1, unconfirmable since there is no DNA. The sequenced sample consisted of blood. The chain's CDR3 is CASSAPGQGVGETQYF.